This T cell receptor (beta chain) was profiled in a study of cytomegalovirus exposure and HLA in healthy donors (dated by TCRdb to 2016 to 2017). Context from the whole study: An earlier analysis of roughly 630 of the donors reported 250 to 300 Gb of sequence data and 117 million unique TCR beta sequences from about 179 million T cells. Roughly 300 gigabases of sequencing data and 75 million to 85 million unique TCR sequences made up an early release that covered under 750 HLA-typed donors. Of the 300 to 500 genotyped donors, 81% were placed in the genetic ancestry cluster associated with self-reported Caucasian donors. The study was designed to test whether signatures of past pathogen exposure could be identified by cataloging public T cell receptors. The study profiled the T cell repertoires of approximately 700 subjects by immunosequencing and related them to cytomegalovirus serostatus. Besides the first cohort of roughly 660 subjects, a separate validation cohort made up of 120 different subjects was used. To predict cytomegalovirus infection status, the study combined high-throughput TCR immunosequencing, statistical association of individual TCRs with disease status, and machine learning. In a later analysis, previously published TCR beta repertoires from several hundred donors were re-analyzed and high-resolution HLA genotyping was added so that TCR occurrence patterns could be studied. Rather than using new phenotypic data, the later analysis identified candidate immune exposures from TCR beta sequences and from how often those sequences occurred across donors. An earlier analysis of around 580 of the donors used high-throughput TCR beta sequencing to judge whether each TCR beta V gene segment behaved as functional or pseudogenic. Donor age, sex, ethnicity and CMV serostatus were compiled together with the repertoire data. Genome-wide SNP genotypes for about 60% of the roughly 700 donors were used in a later genetic analysis, which treated that subset as a discovery cohort. All discovery cohort repertoires had been generated on a single sequencing platform. HLA typing included class I and class II loci at four-digit resolution. Typing coverage varied by locus: roughly 629-640 donors for A, B, C, DRB1 and DQB1; approximately 500 for DQA1; about 570 for DPA1; more than 450 for DPB1. Several DR-DQ haplotypes were handled as single units for association and clustering because linkage in the cohort was strong. Among 300 to 450 genotyped donors of the cohort, an average of approximately 240,000 unique TCR beta nucleotide sequences were sequenced per donor, roughly 20% of them non-productive. Overall results and qualifications from the work: Some IMGT-functional V segments, including TRBV6-2 and TRBV6-3, could not be distinguished by the 87-base-pair reads and were therefore excluded. In vitro tests confirmed that three of the cytomegalovirus-associated TCR beta chains recognize cytomegalovirus antigens. The authors suggested that the approach could potentially be generalized to other disease states and immunological phenotypes. Specific HLA alleles were associated with 15,000 to 20,000 TCR beta sequences at a false discovery rate of 0.05 in a later analysis. Most CMV-associated TCR beta chains appeared to be HLA-restricted in a later analysis, and the HLA associations seemed to be driven largely by CMV exposure. Because some donors lacked HLA typing at each locus, the association tests relied only on the typed subset. A later genetic analysis associated a missense DCLRE1C variant with V-gene and J-gene trimming of TCR beta chains, and an independent cohort replicated the association. According to a later analysis, TCR association rates differed among HLA loci, with DRB1 alleles showing the most associated TCRs and HLA-C alleles showing the fewest. Correlated functional status among segregating V segments might be attributable to linkage disequilibrium, but an unknown experimental factor could not be ruled out. Most TCR sequences were seen in very few donors, while some public TCRs were found in many individuals. A further reported finding was that TCR beta sequences accurately predicted the HLA-A and HLA-B alleles for most subjects in the first cohort. In a later analysis, HLA-associated TCR beta chains showed more clonal expansion and lower generation probabilities than non-associated chains that were equally common. A cluster of highly shared sequence variants was judged likely to be a technical artifact of the sequencing pipeline. Several of the top co-occurrence clusters appeared to be linked to parvovirus B19, influenza, CMV and Epstein-Barr virus, according to a later analysis. Sequencing depth was assumed to be roughly uniform across donors in the presence/absence analyses, though that assumption may not hold. The study gave a list of some 150 TCR beta chains associated with cytomegalovirus. Assigning TCR associations to individual alleles was difficult when HLA alleles, especially DR and DQ, strongly co-occurred. Approximately 16 rarely observed V segments, including chromosome 9 orphons, were excluded from the earlier analysis of a few hundred of the donors because counts were too low. In both the original and validation cohorts, the classifier was reported to diagnose cytomegalovirus status with high specificity and sensitivity. In an earlier analysis of around 600 of the donors, most TCR beta V segments appeared in productive rearrangements about 90% or about 30% of the time, broadly matching IMGT annotations. Compared with the 666-donor mean, donors in an Asian-associated ancestry cluster had fewer N-insertions in productive TCRs, according to a later genetic analysis. Only TCR beta chains were sequenced in this cohort, and the absence of alpha or paired-chain data limited detectable features. Immune exposure information for the cohort was limited to CMV serostatus.

Details on this clone: Its target antigen remains unknown. It has no much larger one-base neighbor in the sample; base qualities were not kept.

V has 5 bases trimmed and J has 7 bases trimmed; junction bases matching no gene number 9. The CDR3 sequence holds 14 residues, the cysteine and phenylalanine included. Left in the record is the CDR3 DNA by itself, 42 bases read in frame from the first base. For CDR1 and CDR2, the germline V gene lists MNHEY and SVGAGI. Libraries were made using the immunoSEQ multiplex PCR assay. For the multiplex PCR, a mixture combining 60 forward primers for TCR Vbeta segments and 13 reverse primers for TCR Jbeta segments was used. The CDR3 region of rearranged TCR beta genes was amplified from genomic DNA by a multiplex PCR assay. On the Illumina HiSeq System, the amplified TCR beta libraries were sequenced as 87-base-pair reads. On the authors' methods: A later analysis counted about 80 million unique TCR beta chains across the 700 or so repertoires, and some 11 million of these chains were shared by at least two donors. Raw reads were error-corrected and collapsed into unique sequences with a nearest-neighbor algorithm that merged closely related sequences to remove PCR and sequencing errors. CDR3 sequences were aligned to IMGT reference sequences to assign V, D and J gene segments. For a sequence to be retained, at least a six-nucleotide match to both a V gene segment and a J gene segment was required. A rearrangement was called productive if the CDR3 had no stop codons and remained in frame with V and J, and every other rearrangement was called non-productive. Following IMGT convention, CDR3 was defined as the stretch from the second conserved V-encoded cysteine up to the conserved J-encoded phenylalanine. Sequences without an unambiguous match to a single V gene segment were excluded from the earlier analysis of several hundred of the donors. An earlier analysis of fewer than 750 of the donors classified V segments as functional when productive rearrangements were above 56.7% and as segregating when the standard deviation between donors was above 5%. To diagnose cytomegalovirus status from the catalog of TCR beta chain sequences, a statistical classification framework was built. A later analysis assigned V and J genes by comparing TCR nucleotide sequences with IMGT/GENE-DB human TR gene sequences. The TCRdist pipeline was used in a later analysis to assign CDR3 sequences and most-parsimonious VDJ recombination scenarios. In a later analysis, each TCR beta chain was defined by its CDR3 amino acid sequence together with its V-gene family, and reads without a unique V-gene family were excluded. To address suspected cross-contamination and a sequencing artifact, a later analysis removed over 500 highly shared, low-generation-probability nucleotide sequences. In a later analysis, a clonal expansion index was calculated for each public chain from normalized within-repertoire ranks of inferred template counts. A later analysis computed generation probabilities with a VDJ recombination model fitted to out-of-frame rearrangements, and checked the results against IGoR. In a later analysis, hypergeometric tests were used to score TCR-TCR, TCR-HLA and TCR-CMV co-occurrence, with a repertoire-size bias correction applied to TCR pairs. False discovery rates were estimated in a later analysis by permuting HLA or CMV assignments 20 times. In a later analysis, co-occurring TCRs were grouped using DBSCAN, with TCRdist sequence similarity added in when clustering inside HLA-allele-positive subsets. For co-occurrence clustering, repertoires with fewer than 30,000 or more than 120,000 public chains were excluded, along with a handful of repertoires with anomalous nucleotide sharing. In its TCRdb copy, this immuneACCESS table keeps in-frame sequences only and misses some clones. Where compared with another copy, unresolved V genes explain less than half of these, and the others have no known cause. V and J calls and clone size follow that table, whereas D and trimming were derived from the DNA. The sample table lists about 140,000 clones, around 77% of them with a count of one. Jointly, the top ten make up around 2% of the sample.

The cohort was made up of about 670 healthy bone marrow donors. Cohort members were all nominally healthy when sampled, although unrecorded immune exposures were likely present. The donor was CMV seronegative and belonged to the group of around 350 seronegative cohort members. Every donor gave a peripheral blood sample, and the peripheral blood mononuclear cells from that sample were used for TCR beta sequencing. The Qiagen DNeasy Blood Extraction Kit was used to extract genomic DNA from the blood cell samples. The sample comprised PBMCs. This clonotype was obtained from a man under 40 in good health and CMV-seronegative. Rearrangement joined TRBV6-5 to TRBJ1-1, with 8 bases in between that match TRBD1. The bases are TGTGCCAGCAGTCAGGTCAGGGGGCCCGTTGAAGCTTTCTTT. This translates into CASSQVRGPVEAFF.